A selection of T cell receptor beta chains follows, all from one sample in a study of cytomegalovirus exposure and HLA in healthy donors. Profiled with immunoSEQ multiplex PCR; TCRdb holds only in-frame clones, not every one. The table includes about 98,000 clones, approximately 70% detected once. Sequencing used PBMCs. The source of these receptors is a man aged 45 to 65 in good health and CMV-seronegative. Each CDR3 is given with its conserved first and last residue. D genes are given only for firm matches. A clone size is listed for some rows: how often the clone was seen (once, few, many), or a class if it is expanded.

clone_size,v_call,cdr3_length,d_call,j_call,cdr3_nt,cdr3_aa
once,TRBV19,16,TRBD1,TRBJ2-3,TGTGCCAGTAGTATCCTTGGGACAGGGGGGTTGGATACGCAGTATTTT,CASSILGTGGLDTQYF
few,TRBV2,15,TRBD2,TRBJ2-3,TGTGCCAGCAGTGACGGCGGGGGGAGCACAGATACGCAGTATTTT,CASSDGGGSTDTQYF
few,TRBV5-5,15,.,TRBJ2-5,TGTGCCAGCAGCTTGGCTGGGGGCGGGGGAGAGACCCAGTACTTC,CASSLAGGGGETQYF
.,TRBV5-6,14,.,TRBJ1-6,TGTGCCAGCAGCTTGGGGCGGAACTATTCACCCCTCCACTTT,CASSLGRNYSPLHF
few,TRBV27,16,.,TRBJ2-7,TGTGCCAGCAGTTTATCGGGGGGAAGGGGAAGGTACGAGCAGTACTTC,CASSLSGGRGRYEQYF
few,TRBV7-2,15,TRBD1,TRBJ2-1,TGTGCCAGCAGCCATGTCGTGAGGGGGCTCAATGAGCAGTTCTTC,CASSHVVRGLNEQFF
.,TRBV7-2,17,TRBD2,TRBJ2-1,TGTGCCAGCAAAGAGTCCGTAGCGGGAGGCCTAAACAATGAGCAGTTCTTC,CASKESVAGGLNNEQFF
once,TRBV9,14,TRBD1,TRBJ1-2,TGTGCCAGCAGCAGACAGGGCAGTAAGGATGGCTACACCTTC,CASSRQGSKDGYTF
.,TRBV5-1,14,TRBD1,TRBJ2-5,TGCGCCAGCAGTACCGGGACAGGGGCAGAGACCCAGTACTTC,CASSTGTGAETQYF
.,TRBV7-8,13,TRBD1,TRBJ1-2,TGTGCCAGCAGCTCAGGGACAGGGAATGGCTACACCTTC,CASSSGTGNGYTF
once,TRBV6-1,13,.,TRBJ2-7,TGTGCCAGCAGTGAAGCCCAGGCCTACGAGCAGTACTTC,CASSEAQAYEQYF
few,TRBV5-4,14,TRBD1,TRBJ1-2,TGTGCCAGCAGCTTGGAAGGGGGCTCACGTGGCTACACCTTC,CASSLEGGSRGYTF
.,TRBV18,16,TRBD1,TRBJ2-2,TGTGCCAGCTCACCACCGGACAGGGGGCGCATCGGGGAGCTGTTTTTT,CASSPPDRGRIGELFF
.,TRBV7-7,20,TRBD2,TRBJ2-5,TGTGCTAGCAGCCAACGGACTAGCGGGAGCCCCCTATTGAGGCAAGAGACCCAGTACTTC,CASSQRTSGSPLLRQETQYF
few,TRBV5-1,13,TRBD1,TRBJ1-2,TGCGCCAGCAGCCGGGGGGACAGGTCTGGCTACACCTTC,CASSRGDRSGYTF
few,TRBV5-1,15,TRBD2,TRBJ2-7,TGCGCCAGCAGCATACTAGCGGGAGAGGGCCTAGAACAGTACTTC,CASSILAGEGLEQYF
.,TRBV11-2,15,.,TRBJ2-5,TGTGCCAGCAGCTTAGGTCAGAATTTACAAGAGACCCAGTACTTC,CASSLGQNLQETQYF
.,TRBV18,16,.,TRBJ2-5,TGTGCCAGCTCACCGGATCCGGGACATCTTCAAGAGACCCAGTACTTC,CASSPDPGHLQETQYF
.,TRBV6-5,15,.,TRBJ1-6,TGTGCCAGCAAGGAGCAGGGGTGGAATAATTCACCCCTCCACTTT,CASKEQGWNNSPLHF
few,TRBV28,17,.,TRBJ1-3,TGTGCCAGCAGTCCCCGGACAGTCCTTAGCTCTGGAAACACCATATATTTT,CASSPRTVLSSGNTIYF
.,TRBV28,14,TRBD2,TRBJ2-7,TGTGCCAGCAGGCCAGGACTAGCGGCTTACGAGCAGTACTTC,CASRPGLAAYEQYF
.,TRBV6-1,15,TRBD1,TRBJ1-4,TGTGCCAGCAGTGAGTGGACAGGGTCTAATGAAAAACTGTTTTTT,CASSEWTGSNEKLFF
few,TRBV10-3,14,TRBD1,TRBJ1-1,TGTGCCATCCAAGGACAGGGTAAAAACTCTGAAGCTTTCTTT,CAIQGQGKNSEAFF
.,TRBV19,14,.,TRBJ2-7,TGTGCCAGTAGTATTAGCTGGACAGCCTACGAGCAGTACTTC,CASSISWTAYEQYF
few,TRBV10-3,14,.,TRBJ1-1,TGTGCCATCAGTGACCGGGGGGCGAACACTGAAGCTTTCTTT,CAISDRGANTEAFF
few,TRBV15,14,TRBD1,TRBJ1-2,TGTGCCACCAGCAGTACAGGGGATGTCTATGGCTACACCTTC,CATSSTGDVYGYTF
.,TRBV2,16,.,TRBJ2-7,TGTGCCAGCAACGAAATGACCCGGGACTTCTCCTACGAGCAGTACTTC,CASNEMTRDFSYEQYF
few,TRBV27,16,.,TRBJ2-7,TGTGCCAGCAGTTTACGGGGGTGGGGGGGGCCTAGCGAGCAGTACTTC,CASSLRGWGGPSEQYF
few,TRBV6-1,11,.,TRBJ1-4,TGTGCCAGCAGACAGCGGGGGTATCTGTTTTTT,CASRQRGYLFF
.,TRBV7-2,15,TRBD1,TRBJ2-2,TGTGCCAGCAGCTCTTCGGGACAGACGACCGGGGAGCTGTTTTTT,CASSSSGQTTGELFF
.,TRBV19,16,TRBD1,TRBJ1-2,TGTGCCAGTAGCGCACCCCCGGGACAGGGTTACTATGGCTACACCTTC,CASSAPPGQGYYGYTF
.,TRBV21-1,18,.,TRBJ1-1,TGTGCCAGCAGCAAAGCGATCAGGGACAGGGGGCCGAACACTGAAGCTTTCTTT,CASSKAIRDRGPNTEAFF
.,TRBV28,15,TRBD1,TRBJ1-4,TGTGCCAGCAGTTTATTTGGGACAGGGGGTGAAAAACTGTTTTTT,CASSLFGTGGEKLFF
.,TRBV28,15,TRBD1,TRBJ2-7,TGTGCCAGCAGTTTAGAGCAGGGGGCCCACTACGAGCAGTACTTC,CASSLEQGAHYEQYF
.,TRBV2,15,.,TRBJ2-1,TGTGCCAGCGTTCCGGGGTTAAGCTCCTACAATGAGCAGTTCTTC,CASVPGLSSYNEQFF
.,TRBV11-3,17,.,TRBJ2-5,TGTGCCAGCAGCCCAGGGCGGGGTATCCCCACTCGAGAGACCCAGTACTTC,CASSPGRGIPTRETQYF
.,TRBV5-4,14,.,TRBJ2-5,TGTGCCAGCAGCCGGGGGGGGACAGGGGAGACCCAGTACTTC,CASSRGGTGETQYF
.,TRBV10-3,16,TRBD1,TRBJ2-1,TGTGCCATCAGGGGATCGGGACAGGGGGCCGACAATGAGCAGTTCTTC,CAIRGSGQGADNEQFF
.,TRBV2,13,.,TRBJ2-2,TGTGCCAGCACGGTCCTGAACACCGGGGAGCTGTTTTTT,CASTVLNTGELFF
.,TRBV4-3,15,.,TRBJ2-3,TGCGCCAGCAGCCAAGATTGGCAGGTAGGAGATACGCAGTATTTT,CASSQDWQVGDTQYF
few,TRBV29-1,13,.,TRBJ2-7,TGCAGCGGCGCCAGGGGCAGTTCGAGCGAGCAGTACTTC,CSGARGSSSEQYF
.,TRBV27,13,TRBD1,TRBJ2-4,TGTGCCAGCAGTTGGGACAGAGGCAACATTCAGTACTTC,CASSWDRGNIQYF
.,TRBV7-8,12,.,TRBJ1-6,TGTGCCAGCAGCTTAGGCGGTTCACCCCTCCACTTT,CASSLGGSPLHF
once,TRBV16,14,.,TRBJ1-2,TGTGCCAGCAGCCGTAAAATTTTCAACTATGGCTACACCTTC,CASSRKIFNYGYTF
.,TRBV7-9,15,TRBD1,TRBJ2-5,TGTGCCAGCAGCCGCCTCGACAGGGACGAGGAGACCCAGTACTTC,CASSRLDRDEETQYF
.,TRBV11-2,15,TRBD2,TRBJ2-5,TGTGCCAGCAGCTTAGATGGGGGGGGTGGGGAGACCCAGTACTTC,CASSLDGGGGETQYF
few,TRBV28,17,.,TRBJ1-3,TGTGCCAGCAGTCCCCCACAGGTTGTTAAGTCTGGAAACACCATATATTTT,CASSPPQVVKSGNTIYF
.,TRBV19,15,.,TRBJ1-4,TGTGCCAGTAGCATGGATGTCGGGGGAAATGAAAAACTGTTTTTT,CASSMDVGGNEKLFF
.,TRBV7-9,16,TRBD1,TRBJ1-5,TGTGCCAGCAGCTTCGGGACAGATTTTTCCAATCAGCCCCAGCATTTT,CASSFGTDFSNQPQHF
.,TRBV5-1,13,.,TRBJ1-1,TGCGCCAGCAGCTTACGACAGAACACTGAAGCTTTCTTT,CASSLRQNTEAFF
.,TRBV30,12,.,TRBJ1-2,TGTGCCTGGGCCAGGGGAATAAGGGGCTACACCTTC,CAWARGIRGYTF
.,TRBV7-9,18,TRBD1,TRBJ1-3,TGTGCCAGCAGCTTACTCCCCGGGACAGAGCACTCTGGAAACACCATATATTTT,CASSLLPGTEHSGNTIYF
.,TRBV29-1,11,.,TRBJ2-2,TGCAGCGTTGGGGGGGCCGGGGAGCTGTTTTTT,CSVGGAGELFF
.,TRBV5-1,15,TRBD2,TRBJ2-2,TGCGCCAGCAGCCTGGGGACTAGCGAAGCCGGGGAGCTGTTTTTT,CASSLGTSEAGELFF
.,TRBV11-2,17,.,TRBJ2-3,TGTGCCAGCAGTCAGAGGGGGGCGGGAGCTGGGACAGATACGCAGTATTTT,CASSQRGAGAGTDTQYF
.,TRBV27,15,.,TRBJ2-5,TGTGCCAGCAGTTCGGGACTTTTGTACCAAGAGACCCAGTACTTC,CASSSGLLYQETQYF
few,TRBV5-4,14,.,TRBJ1-1,TGTGCCAGCAGCCCGACCGGCACGGCAGGTGAAGCTTTCTTT,CASSPTGTAGEAFF